This passage covers 4 T cell receptor beta chains from one sample sequenced in a study of identical twins. MiXCR was run by TCRdb on the 5' RACE reads, yielding one entry per CDR3 protein. The sample shows fewer than 250,000 distinct CDR3 sequences, around 8.1% of them seen only once. This same sample was also taken into another study, of yellow fever vaccine responses in identical twins.

Sequencing input: memory (CD45RO+) T cells sorted from blood. The origin of the receptors is a woman younger than 35 in good health.

CDR3 DNA: TGTGCCAGCAGCCCCTATAGGATTGAAGCTTTCTTT. Its translation: CASSPYRIEAFF. The chain couples TRBV12-3 or TRBV12-4 to TRBJ1-1, with no clear D. The CDR3 is 12 amino acids. Trimming left V 6 bases short and J 7 bases short, with 12 bases between.

Only a few counts were recorded for this clonotype. V gene TRBV4-3 combines with J gene TRBJ2-7; tentatively, D is TRBD2 (6 bases). Looked up from germline, CDR1 is LGHNA and CDR2 is YSLEER. Trimming removed 4 bases at V and 2 bases at J, with 15 bases between. CDR3 size: 15 residues. CDR3 amino acids: CASSPQGGEPYEQYF. The CDR3, as DNA: TGCGCCAGCAGCCCCCAGGGCGGGGAACCCTACGAGCAGTACTTC.

At least ten counts were recorded for this clonotype. V and J are TRBV7-8 and TRBJ1-5, with D perhaps matching TRBD1 (6 bases). In germline, CDR1 is SGHVS, CDR2 FQNEAQ. The CDR3 contains 15 residues. The V and J ends lost 2 bases and 1 base respectively, with 9 bases between them. CDR3 sequence: CASSLSQGSNQPQHF. For the CDR3, the DNA is TGTGCCAGCAGCTTATCGCAGGGGAGCAATCAGCCCCAGCATTTT.

This clonotype was picked up many times. V usage is TRBV4-2 and J usage is TRBJ1-4, with TRBD1 matching over 7 bases. The CDR3 is 15 residues long. The junction had 3 bases not matched to a gene; V was cut back by 0 bases and J by 5 bases. CDR1 LGHNA and CDR2 YNFKEQ come from the germline V gene. CDR3 in DNA: TGTGCCAGCAGCCAAGATCAGGGGGGGAATGAAAAACTGTTTTTT. Translating it yields CASSQDQGGNEKLFF.